Following are 9 T cell receptor beta chains from one sample sequenced in a study of blood T cell repertoires in COVID-19. Assay used: immunoSEQ multiplex PCR; TCRdb lists only in-frame clones, some missing. The sample has some 190,000 clones, about 88% seen once. Sequenced sample: peripheral blood. Receptors were obtained from a man younger than 45 with acute or convalescent COVID-19.

As concerns this clone: Relative to the germline gene, one junction end is altered; a read error may explain this. The V and J genes are TRBV7-7 and TRBJ1-1; perhaps TRBD1 as D (5 bases). This CDR3 region has 13 residues. Per the germline V gene, CDR1 is SSHAT and CDR2 is FNYEAQ (reference sequence). CDR3 sequence: CASSLGQNTEAFF. Written as DNA, the CDR3 is TGTGCTAGCAGCTTAGGACAGAACACTGAAGCTTTCTTT.

The rearrangement links TRBV7-9 to TRBJ2-3; no clear D gene. CDR1 SEHNR and CDR2 FQNEAQ come from the germline V gene (reference sequence). This CDR3 spans 13 amino acids. The V end lost 3 bases, the J end lost 4 bases, and 8 bases lay between the germline ends. The CDR3 here is CASSLKAPDTQYF. The DNA for the CDR3 is TGTGCCAGCAGCTTGAAAGCCCCAGATACGCAGTATTTT.

The chain uses TRBV5-1 and TRBJ1-6; 7 positions match TRBD1. The CDR3 is 16 amino acids. Trimming took 0 bases from V and 6 from J; bases not matched to a gene: 6. Germline-derived CDR1 and CDR2 are SGHRS and YFSETQ. The DNA for the CDR3 is TGCGCCAGCAGCTTGGTCCCAGGGGGTACTAATTCACCCCTCCACTTT. Protein product: CASSLVPGGTNSPLHF. Together with reference TRBV5-1 and TRBJ1-6, the CDR3 gives the full variable domain: KAGVTQTPRYLIKTRGQQVTLSCSPISGHRSVSWYQQTPGQGLQFLFEYFSETQRNKGNFPGRFSGRQFSNSRSEMNVSTLELGDSALYLCASSLVPGGTNSPLHFGNGTRLTVT.

The chain employs TRBV28 and TRBJ2-5; D may be TRBD1 (6 bases). Trimming shortened V by 7 bases and J by 5 bases, and 11 bases separated the two germline ends. Per the germline V gene, CDR1 is MDHEN and CDR2 is SYDVKM. This CDR3 spans 12 amino acids. The CDR3 nucleotides are TGTGCCAGCAAACAGGGCGGGGAGACCCAGTACTTC. Encoded protein: CASKQGGETQYF.

The gene calls are TRBV7-9 and TRBJ2-3, with 8 bases identical to TRBD2. With V trimmed by 6 bases and J by 4 bases, 12 bases remained unmatched. CDR3 size: 16 residues. The germline V gene has CDR1 SEHNR and CDR2 FQNEAQ (reference sequence). The CDR3 nucleotides are TGTGCCAGCAGTTCCCTTTGGGCGGGGGGCCCAGATACGCAGTATTTT. It encodes CASSSLWAGGPDTQYF.

The gene calls are TRBV29-1 and TRBJ2-1; no firm D call. Germline V gene sequence: CDR1 SQVTM, CDR2 ANQGSEA. This CDR3 spans 13 amino acids. The V and J ends lost 2 bases and 6 bases respectively, with 11 bases between them. DNA for the CDR3: TGCAGCGTTGAACCCGCGGAAAGCAATGAGCAGTTCTTC. Its translation: CSVEPAESNEQFF.

Only one count was recorded for this clone. This chain links TRBV12-3 or TRBV12-4 with TRBJ1-1, with D uncertain. The V end was cut by 8 bases, the J end by 0 bases, with 10 bases between. There are 13 residues in the CDR3. CDR3 in amino acids: CASSARVNTEAFF. For the CDR3, the DNA is TGTGCCAGCTCGGCGCGGGTGAACACTGAAGCTTTCTTT.

This clone appeared a few times. CDR3 sequence reads: CASRYTGTGGSPLHF. The DNA for the CDR3 is TGTGCCAGCAGATACACCGGGACAGGGGGTTCACCCCTCCACTTT. The V call is TRBV6-5, the J call TRBJ1-6; 11 bases align to TRBD1. V lost 6 bases to trimming and J lost 9 bases; unmatched junction nucleotides: 7. Germline loops: CDR1 MNHEY, CDR2 SVGAGI. CDR3 length: 15 amino acids.

The V gene is TRBV6-2 or TRBV6-3, the J gene TRBJ2-7, with 8 positions matching TRBD1. CDR1 is MNHEY and CDR2 is SVGEGT in the germline V gene. This CDR3 spans 16 amino acids. With 2 bases clipped from V and 1 base from J, the junction kept 7 bases outside the gene matches. This chain's CDR3 is CASSYPTGERSYEQYF. DNA for the CDR3: TGTGCCAGCAGTTACCCGACAGGGGAGCGTTCCTACGAGCAGTACTTC.